Listed below are T cell receptor beta chains from one sample, sequenced in a study of PD-L1 blockade in urothelial cancer. Data came from immunoSEQ multiplex PCR; TCRdb stores just in-frame clones and leaves some out. The sample holds approximately 79,000 clones, under 95% seen once. The material sequenced was PBMCs, taken around atezolizumab (anti-PD-L1) treatment. These receptors were taken from a woman aged 80 or over with urothelial cancer. CDR3s include the opening cysteine and the closing phenylalanine or tryptophan. The order of the fields is V gene, D gene, clone size, J gene, CDR3 protein, CDR3 DNA. D genes are given only for firm matches. The size entry is marked missing in some rows and otherwise reads once, few, many or a size class.

>TRBV5-5|NA|once|TRBJ2-1
CASSLGQGSYNEQFF
TGTGCCAGCAGCTTGGGGCAGGGCTCCTACAATGAGCAGTTCTTC
>TRBV11-2|TRBD2|NA|TRBJ2-1
CASSLLRGRWNEQFF
TGTGCCAGCAGCTTACTACGCGGGAGATGGAATGAGCAGTTCTTC
>TRBV19|TRBD1|NA|TRBJ1-3
CASHEDRGRNTIYF
TGTGCCAGTCACGAGGACAGGGGGCGGAACACCATATATTTT
>TRBV6-1|NA|NA|TRBJ2-7
CASSEVGPSGQYF
TGTGCCAGCAGTGAAGTCGGCCCTTCGGGGCAGTACTTC
>TRBV7-3|NA|few|TRBJ1-2
CASSLRGSQGYTF
TGTGCCAGCAGCTTAAGAGGTTCCCAAGGCTACACCTTC
>TRBV6-6|NA|NA|TRBJ1-2
CASRLGMNYGYTF
TGTGCCAGCAGACTCGGGATGAACTATGGCTACACCTTC
>TRBV30|NA|NA|TRBJ2-5
CAWNKGALQETQYF
TGTGCCTGGAACAAGGGAGCTCTTCAAGAGACCCAGTACTTC
>TRBV5-1|TRBD1|NA|TRBJ2-2
CASSLAGTGTTGELFF
TGCGCCAGCAGCTTGGCCGGGACAGGAACCACCGGGGAGCTGTTTTTT
>TRBV11-1|TRBD1|NA|TRBJ2-2
CASSRDRESGELFF
TGTGCCAGCAGCCGGGACAGGGAATCCGGGGAGCTGTTTTTT
>TRBV5-6|TRBD1|NA|TRBJ1-1
CASSFGQGKSTEAFF
TGTGCCAGCAGCTTTGGACAGGGAAAGAGCACTGAAGCTTTCTTT
>TRBV7-7|TRBD1|NA|TRBJ2-2
CASSPGQPNTGELFF
TGTGCCAGCAGCCCGGGACAGCCGAACACCGGGGAGCTGTTTTTT
>TRBV5-1|NA|NA|TRBJ1-5
CASSWGLGSQPQHF
TGCGCCAGCAGCTGGGGGCTAGGGAGTCAGCCCCAGCATTTT
>TRBV5-1|NA|NA|TRBJ1-1
CASSLGGEAFF
TGCGCCAGCAGCTTAGGGGGAGAAGCTTTCTTT
>TRBV2|TRBD2|once|TRBJ2-7
CASSSEGGGLYEQYF
TGTGCCAGCAGTTCCGAGGGCGGGGGGCTCTACGAGCAGTACTTC
>TRBV30|TRBD2|NA|TRBJ2-1
CAWINAGLAGYNEQFF
TGTGCCTGGATAAACGCGGGACTAGCGGGATACAATGAGCAGTTCTTC
>TRBV5-5|TRBD1|NA|TRBJ2-4
CASSFVGGQAQTLAKNIQYF
TGTGCCAGCAGCTTCGTCGGGGGACAGGCCCAAACTCTAGCCAAAAACATTCAGTACTTC
>TRBV18|NA|once|TRBJ2-2
CASSPPLRTSRTGELFF
TGTGCCAGCTCACCTCCTTTGCGGACATCGAGGACCGGGGAGCTGTTTTTT
>TRBV10-3|TRBD2|NA|TRBJ2-1
CAISGTLGSGTYNEQFF
TGTGCCATCAGTGGCACCCTCGGCAGCGGGACCTACAATGAGCAGTTCTTC
>TRBV19|TRBD2|NA|TRBJ2-5
CASSIISGVGGETQYF
TGTGCCAGTAGTATTATAAGCGGGGTGGGTGGGGAGACCCAGTACTTC
>TRBV28|NA|NA|TRBJ1-2
CASSLGGGGGGYTF
TGTGCCAGCAGTTTGGGAGGGGGTGGTGGCGGCTACACCTTC
>TRBV19|NA|NA|TRBJ1-1
CASSTRMNTEAFF
TGTGCCAGTAGTACGCGTATGAACACTGAAGCTTTCTTT
>TRBV18|NA|NA|TRBJ1-1
CASSPPNQGISTEAFF
TGTGCCAGCTCACCGCCTAACCAGGGGATCAGCACTGAAGCTTTCTTT
>TRBV7-9|NA|NA|TRBJ1-2
CASSDRNYGYTF
TGTGCCAGCAGCGACAGGAACTATGGCTACACCTTC
>TRBV5-6|NA|NA|TRBJ2-2
CASSETGPNTGELFF
TGTGCCAGCAGCGAAACAGGGCCGAACACCGGGGAGCTGTTTTTT
>TRBV2|NA|few|TRBJ1-2
CASRMGGGYTF
TGTGCCAGCAGGATGGGAGGTGGCTACACCTTC
>TRBV7-3|NA|NA|TRBJ2-7
CASSNPGISYEQYF
TGTGCCAGCAGCAATCCAGGGATCTCCTACGAGCAGTACTTC
>TRBV2|TRBD1|NA|TRBJ2-3
CASSEAQQGLTDTQYF
TGTGCCAGCAGTGAAGCGCAACAGGGGTTGACAGATACGCAGTATTTT
>TRBV7-3|NA|NA|TRBJ2-2
CASSAERITGELFF
TGTGCCAGCAGCGCGGAGCGGATAACCGGGGAGCTGTTTTTT
>TRBV6-5|NA|NA|TRBJ2-3
CASSSPAGRDSDTQYF
TGTGCCAGCAGTTCCCCCGCAGGCAGGGACTCAGATACGCAGTATTTT
>TRBV28|NA|NA|TRBJ1-2
CASTRDNYGYTF
TGTGCCAGCACCAGGGATAACTATGGCTACACCTTC
>TRBV19|NA|once|TRBJ2-2
CASSMGGIGGELFF
TGTGCCAGTAGTATGGGAGGAATTGGCGGGGAGCTGTTTTTT
>TRBV30|NA|NA|TRBJ1-5
CAWSVPAGGWSNQPQHF
TGTGCCTGGAGTGTCCCCGCGGGGGGTTGGAGCAATCAGCCCCAGCATTTT
>TRBV7-9|TRBD2|once|TRBJ2-3
CASSLMSSGISDTQYF
TGTGCCAGCAGCTTAATGTCTAGCGGGATCTCAGATACGCAGTATTTT
>TRBV28|NA|NA|TRBJ1-5
CASSWGVSEPQHF
TGTGCCAGTTCCTGGGGGGTCTCTGAGCCCCAGCATTTT
>TRBV19|TRBD2|NA|TRBJ2-5
CASSIDRGRGRTQYF
TGTGCCAGTAGTATAGATAGAGGGAGGGGACGGACCCAGTACTTC
>TRBV28|TRBD2|NA|TRBJ2-5
CASSLALAGGETQYF
TGTGCCAGCAGTTTGGCACTAGCGGGAGGAGAGACCCAGTACTTC
>TRBV6-4|TRBD1|NA|TRBJ2-3
CASSLGTGSTDTQYF
TGTGCCAGCAGTTTAGGGACAGGCAGCACAGATACGCAGTATTTT
>TRBV11-2|TRBD2|NA|TRBJ2-3
CASSSSTSGRMRTQYF
TGTGCCAGCAGCTCTTCGACTAGCGGGAGGATGAGGACGCAGTATTTT
>TRBV7-8|NA|NA|TRBJ2-7
CASSLAGQLSRYEQYF
TGTGCCAGCAGCTTAGCGGGCCAGCTATCTCGCTACGAGCAGTACTTC
>TRBV6-5|TRBD1|NA|TRBJ2-7
CASSRGQKYEQYF
TGTGCCAGCAGCCGGGGACAGAAGTACGAGCAGTACTTC
>TRBV6-6|TRBD2|NA|TRBJ2-7
CASRPRGGEDYEQYF
TGTGCCAGCAGACCCCGGGGGGGGGAGGATTACGAGCAGTACTTC
>TRBV9|TRBD2|NA|TRBJ2-7
CASSAGLVPYEQYF
TGTGCCAGCAGCGCGGGACTAGTACCCTACGAGCAGTACTTC
>TRBV18|TRBD1|NA|TRBJ2-7
CASSPAGTGGINSYEQYF
TGTGCCAGCTCACCGGCCGGGACAGGGGGTATCAACTCCTACGAGCAGTACTTC
>TRBV6-1|NA|NA|TRBJ1-5
CASKGVRQPQHF
TGTGCCAGCAAGGGGGTCCGACAGCCCCAGCATTTT
>TRBV11-2|NA|NA|TRBJ2-2
CASSPSLIRGGGELFF
TGTGCCAGCAGCCCGAGCTTGATAAGGGGGGGCGGGGAGCTGTTTTTT
>TRBV7-3|NA|NA|TRBJ2-7
CASSLNRESYEQYF
TGTGCCAGCAGCTTAAACAGGGAATCCTACGAGCAGTACTTC
>TRBV5-1|TRBD2|once|TRBJ2-2
CASSLSGLAQNTGELFF
TGCGCCAGCAGCTTGTCCGGACTAGCCCAGAACACCGGGGAGCTGTTTTTT
>TRBV7-2|NA|NA|TRBJ1-5
CASRPSWPIHYQPQHF
TGTGCCAGCAGACCCTCTTGGCCGATACATTATCAGCCCCAGCATTTT
>TRBV5-5|NA|NA|TRBJ2-3
CASSLDYSTDTQYF
TGTGCCAGCAGCTTAGACTACAGCACAGATACGCAGTATTTT
>TRBV19|TRBD1|NA|TRBJ1-2
CASRPAGQGVYYGYTF
TGTGCCAGTAGGCCTGCAGGACAGGGTGTCTACTATGGCTACACCTTC
>TRBV5-4|TRBD2|NA|TRBJ2-3
CASSLGTSGSADTQYF
TGTGCCAGCAGCTTAGGGACTAGCGGGAGCGCTGATACGCAGTATTTT
>TRBV28|TRBD1|NA|TRBJ2-1
CASKGQRRYNEQFF
TGTGCCAGCAAGGGACAGAGGAGGTACAATGAGCAGTTCTTC
>TRBV28|NA|once|TRBJ2-1
CASSLPQGKVDEQFF
TGTGCCAGCAGTTTGCCGCAGGGGAAAGTTGATGAGCAGTTCTTC
>TRBV5-1|NA|NA|TRBJ2-7
CASSLVAGSSYEQYF
TGCGCCAGCAGCTTGGTTGCGGGAAGCTCCTACGAGCAGTACTTC
>TRBV6-5|NA|NA|TRBJ1-1
CASSSPTGRNTEAFF
TGTGCCAGCAGTTCCCCGACAGGTCGGAACACTGAAGCTTTCTTT
>TRBV7-3|TRBD2|once|TRBJ2-1
CASSFKLAADNEQFF
TGTGCCAGCAGCTTTAAACTAGCGGCTGACAATGAGCAGTTCTTC
>TRBV12-1|NA|once|TRBJ1-2
CASSFRTGHNYGYTF
TGTGCCAGCAGCTTTAGGACAGGCCACAACTATGGCTACACCTTC
>TRBV11-2|NA|NA|TRBJ1-5
CASSLGRANQPQHF
TGTGCCAGCAGCTTAGGCAGGGCTAATCAGCCCCAGCATTTT